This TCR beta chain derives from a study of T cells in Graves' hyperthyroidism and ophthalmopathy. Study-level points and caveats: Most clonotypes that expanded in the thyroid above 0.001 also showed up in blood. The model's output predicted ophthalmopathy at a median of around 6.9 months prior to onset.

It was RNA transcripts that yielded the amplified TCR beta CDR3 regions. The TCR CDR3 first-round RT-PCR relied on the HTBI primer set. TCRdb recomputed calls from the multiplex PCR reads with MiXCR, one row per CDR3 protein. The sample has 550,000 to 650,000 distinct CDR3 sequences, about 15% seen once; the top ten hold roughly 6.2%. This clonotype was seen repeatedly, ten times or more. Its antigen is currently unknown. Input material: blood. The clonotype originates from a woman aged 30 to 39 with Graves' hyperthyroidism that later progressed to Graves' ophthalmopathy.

This CDR3 reads CASTPSWRTGGSYEQYF. The CDR3 DNA reads TGTGCCAGCACCCCCTCCTGGAGGACAGGGGGCTCCTACGAGCAGTACTTC. The chain couples TRBV7-8 to TRBJ2-7, with 10 bases fitting TRBD1. V lost 7 bases to trimming and J lost 0 bases; unmatched junction nucleotides: 12. There are 17 residues in the CDR3. Per the germline V gene, CDR1 is SGHVS and CDR2 is FQNEAQ. Full variable domain (rest looked up from reference TRBV7-8 and TRBJ2-7): GAGVSQSPRYKVAKRGQDVALRCDPISGHVSLFWYQQALGQGPEFLTYFQNEAQLDKSGLPSDRFFAERPEGSVSTLKIQRTQQEDSAVYLCASTPSWRTGGSYEQYFGPGTRLTVT.